A selection of T cell receptor beta chains follows, all from one sample in a study of blood T cells in healthy people across ages. TCRdb re-called the 5' RACE reads with MiXCR, one entry per CDR3 protein. The sample holds under 800,000 distinct CDR3 sequences, roughly 20% seen once. Sequenced input: blood. The receptors here all came from an older man in good health. Each CDR3 is given without its conserved first and last residue.

cdr3_aa j_call v_call
ASSTTGVRSTDTQY TRBJ2-3 TRBV5-1
ASSPRGDRANKATGELF TRBJ2-2 TRBV7-9
ASSEGPGTLSEQF . TRBV2
ASSQDWGTGGTDTQY TRBJ2-3 TRBV14
ASSYATGRGTYEQY TRBJ2-7 TRBV6-2/TRBV6-3
ASIAGQGEYQPQH TRBJ1-5 TRBV6-6
SVENKGSGELF TRBJ2-2 TRBV29-1
ASSQDMASGYNEQF TRBJ2-1 TRBV4-1
ASSFNLETSGKYEQF TRBJ2-1 TRBV12-3/TRBV12-4
ASSGQGRRETQY TRBJ2-5 TRBV2
SANADQETQY TRBJ2-5 TRBV20-1
ASKREGQNEQY . TRBV2
ASSLGQGLAKNIQY TRBJ2-4 TRBV5-1
ASSLTSGGKNEQF . TRBV7-9
ASSLESPGTQY TRBJ2-3 TRBV28
ATSRVRSSYNEQF TRBJ2-1 TRBV15
ASSLLAAPRAGGYT TRBJ1-2 TRBV12-3/TRBV12-4
SANEGTGRTDTQY TRBJ2-3 TRBV20-1
ASSPAPTGGYNEQF TRBJ2-1 TRBV7-9
ASNRGAYEQY TRBJ2-7 TRBV19
ASSRLREQETQY TRBJ2-5 TRBV12-3/TRBV12-4
SAYLVGGPSNEQF . TRBV20-1
AITGNPGDTQY TRBJ2-3 TRBV10-3
SVATPLGWGWDEQF TRBJ2-1 TRBV29-1
ASSYSNGGEQF TRBJ2-1 TRBV6-5
ASRDSLLSKQF . TRBV28
AWSPRRGTGEKLF TRBJ1-4 TRBV30
SVEVRGPPDEQY TRBJ2-7 TRBV29-1
ASSLDPSGSNTGELF TRBJ2-2 TRBV7-2
ASSPMGAVTDTQY TRBJ2-3 TRBV12-3/TRBV12-4
ASSLTASGVYNEQF . TRBV5-1
AWSVLRGSTGELF TRBJ2-2 TRBV30
ASSQGGTGLPYNEQF TRBJ2-1 TRBV4-2
ATSGLGQPGELF TRBJ2-2 TRBV24-1
ANSPREYNEQF TRBJ2-1 TRBV12-3/TRBV12-4
ASRGRPGGTDTQY TRBJ2-3 TRBV2
ASSLWYGSGETQY TRBJ2-5 TRBV5-1
SALRDGNTEAF TRBJ1-1 TRBV20-1
ASSLVELSYEQY TRBJ2-7 TRBV5-1
ASTSGRADTQY TRBJ2-3 TRBV28
SARGGSGRSQETQY TRBJ2-5 TRBV20-1
SARDVPSYNEQF TRBJ2-1 TRBV20-1
ASSPRTENYGYT TRBJ1-2 TRBV27
ASSPDRGTETQY TRBJ2-5 TRBV27
SGLVLEETQY TRBJ2-5 TRBV29-1
ASNQAGVQNEKLF TRBJ1-4 TRBV3-1
ASSLGQGAFSYEQY TRBJ2-7 TRBV13
ASSLDRGRQPQH TRBJ1-5 TRBV7-2
ASSRSTGKEETQY TRBJ2-5 TRBV27
AITAGQGEKLF TRBJ1-4 TRBV10-3
SARDLRESYEQY TRBJ2-7 TRBV20-1
ASTIRGTSKFYEQY TRBJ2-7 TRBV6-2/TRBV6-3
ASSPRRSSYNEQF TRBJ2-1 TRBV11-1
ASSQDRGTLWEQF TRBJ2-1 TRBV4-1
SVGSGSDTQY TRBJ2-3 TRBV29-1